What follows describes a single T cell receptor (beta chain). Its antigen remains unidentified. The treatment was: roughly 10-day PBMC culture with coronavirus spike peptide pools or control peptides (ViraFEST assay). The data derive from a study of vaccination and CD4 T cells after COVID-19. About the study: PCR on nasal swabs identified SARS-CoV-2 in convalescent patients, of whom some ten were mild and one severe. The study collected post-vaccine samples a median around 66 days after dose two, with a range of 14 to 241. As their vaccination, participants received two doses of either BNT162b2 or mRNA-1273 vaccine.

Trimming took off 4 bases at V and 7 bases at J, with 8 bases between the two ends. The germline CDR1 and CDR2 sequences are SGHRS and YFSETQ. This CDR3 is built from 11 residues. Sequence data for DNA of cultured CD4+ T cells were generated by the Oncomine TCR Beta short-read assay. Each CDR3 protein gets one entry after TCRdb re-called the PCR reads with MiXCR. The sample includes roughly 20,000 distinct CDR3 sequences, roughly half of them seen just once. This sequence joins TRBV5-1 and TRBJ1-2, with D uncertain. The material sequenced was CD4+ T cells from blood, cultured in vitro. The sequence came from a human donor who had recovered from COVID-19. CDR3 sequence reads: CASSRYGGYTF. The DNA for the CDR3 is TGCGCCAGCAGCCGTTACGGTGGCTACACCTTC.